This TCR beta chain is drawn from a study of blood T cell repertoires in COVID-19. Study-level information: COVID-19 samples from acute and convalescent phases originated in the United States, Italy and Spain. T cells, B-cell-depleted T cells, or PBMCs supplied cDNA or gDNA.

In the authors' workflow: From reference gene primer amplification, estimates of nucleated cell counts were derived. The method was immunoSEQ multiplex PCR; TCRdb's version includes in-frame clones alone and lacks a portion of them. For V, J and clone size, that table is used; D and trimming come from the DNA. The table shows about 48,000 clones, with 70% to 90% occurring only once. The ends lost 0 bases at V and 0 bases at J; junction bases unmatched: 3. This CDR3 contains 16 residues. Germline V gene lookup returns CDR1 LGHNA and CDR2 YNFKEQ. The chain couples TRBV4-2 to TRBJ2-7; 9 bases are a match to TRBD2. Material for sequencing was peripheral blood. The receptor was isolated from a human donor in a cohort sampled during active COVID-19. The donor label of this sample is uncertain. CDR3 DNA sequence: TGTGCCAGCAGCCAAGATCAGCGGGAGGCCTCCTACGAGCAGTACTTC. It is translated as CASSQDQREASYEQYF.